The sequence of this T cell receptor beta chain was determined in a study of shared clonotypes between healthy human individuals. Turning to the study itself: A couple of female and a few male donors aged 18 to 49 were enrolled.

Assay used: immunoSEQ multiplex PCR; TCRdb lists only in-frame clones, some missing. The data hold approximately 1,000,000 clones, with about four fifths observed a single time. The CDR3 loop spans 16 amino acids. CDR1 is MNHEY, CDR2 SVGAGI, per germline. The V end lost 0 bases, the J end lost 0 bases, and 12 bases lay between the germline ends. The study drew its donors from healthy HIV-negative adults without recent acute infections or vaccinations. This sequence joins TRBV6-5 and TRBJ2-7, with D possibly TRBD2 on 5 matching bases. Sample: memory CD4+ T cells from PBMCs. Subset meaning: CD45RA-negative fraction. This clonotype was sampled from a man younger than 35 in good health. Some clones in this sample may be carry-over from other donors' samples. CDR3: CASSYSLRTASYEQYF. CDR3 sequence (DNA): TGTGCCAGCAGTTACTCGCTCCGGACTGCCTCCTACGAGCAGTACTTC.